Sequencing of this T cell receptor beta chain was carried out in a study of blood T cell repertoires in COVID-19. Overall study: In each case, the material was cDNA or gDNA derived from T cells, B-cell-depleted T cells, or PBMCs.

V was shortened by 1 base and J by 3 bases, with 11 bases between the two germline ends. CDR1 SGHAT and CDR2 FQNNGV come from the germline V gene. The CDR3 length is 15 residues. Profiling relied on immunoSEQ multiplex PCR, and the TCRdb table lists in-frame clones only, not all of them. The table records hundreds of thousands of clones, around 86% of them present only once. The gene calls are TRBV11-2 and TRBJ2-3, with D maybe TRBD2 (5 bases). The receptor comes from a woman aged 40 to 50 who had recovered from COVID-19. Sequenced: peripheral blood. In DNA form, the CDR3 reads TGTGCCAGCAGCTTAGTCAACGGGGTGACAGATACGCAGTATTTT. Translation gives CASSLVNGVTDTQYF.